Listed below are T cell receptor beta chains from one sample, sequenced in a study of T cell repertoires in cytomegalovirus infection. TCRdb re-derived calls from the reads in MiXCR, one entry per CDR3 protein. The sample lists nearly 650,000 distinct CDR3 sequences, more than 20% occurring once. Sequencing used CD8+ T cells from PBMCs. The receptors were gathered from a human donor in good health (CMV status not recorded). Some clones in this sample may be carry-over from other donors' samples. Each CDR3 is given with its conserved first and last residue. Each record gives: D gene, clone size, J gene, V gene, CDR3 DNA, CDR3 protein. The D gene is left open where the match is weak. Expanded clones get a size class; other rows say once, few or many, or leave the size out.

d_gene: TRBD2
abundance: few
j_gene: TRBJ2-3
v_gene: TRBV7-6
CDR3nt: TGTGCCAGCAGCTTCCCCATGCGGGGGACTTTTTTAGAAGATACGCAGTATTTT
CDR3aa: CASSFPMRGTFLEDTQYF

d_gene: -
abundance: -
j_gene: TRBJ2-2
v_gene: TRBV7-9
CDR3nt: TGTGCCAGCAGCTTAGCGCTTACAGGAAACACCGGGGAGCTGTTTTTT
CDR3aa: CASSLALTGNTGELFF

d_gene: -
abundance: -
j_gene: TRBJ2-2
v_gene: TRBV20-1
CDR3nt: TGCAGTGCTAGAGCCACCCAGGGAAACACCGGGGAGCTGTTTTTT
CDR3aa: CSARATQGNTGELFF

d_gene: -
abundance: -
j_gene: TRBJ2-5
v_gene: TRBV28
CDR3nt: TGTGCCAGCAGATCGACAGCCCTGGGGTGGGAGACCCAGTACTTC
CDR3aa: CASRSTALGWETQYF

d_gene: -
abundance: few
j_gene: TRBJ1-1
v_gene: TRBV5-5
CDR3nt: TGTGCCAGCAGCTTGGTGTGGGCAACGGGAGAAACAGCTTTCTTT
CDR3aa: CASSLVWATGETAFF

d_gene: -
abundance: many
j_gene: TRBJ2-1
v_gene: TRBV6-1
CDR3nt: TGTGCCAGCAGTGAACTAACCTACAATGAGCAGTTCTTC
CDR3aa: CASSELTYNEQFF

d_gene: -
abundance: many
j_gene: TRBJ2-3
v_gene: TRBV7-4
CDR3nt: TGTGCCAGCAGCCCGTACACAGATACGCAGTATTTT
CDR3aa: CASSPYTDTQYF

d_gene: -
abundance: many
j_gene: TRBJ2-1
v_gene: TRBV7-9
CDR3nt: TGTGCCAGCAGCCACGATGGAAGGAGGGGGAATGAGCAGTTCTTC
CDR3aa: CASSHDGRRGNEQFF

d_gene: TRBD1
abundance: few
j_gene: TRBJ1-5
v_gene: TRBV2
CDR3nt: TGTGCCAGCAGTGGGTCTCGGGACAGACCTAGCAATCAGCCCCAGCATTTT
CDR3aa: CASSGSRDRPSNQPQHF

d_gene: -
abundance: many
j_gene: TRBJ1-1
v_gene: TRBV6-5
CDR3nt: TGTGCCAGCAGTTACTATACAGATTCCACTGAAGCTTTCTTT
CDR3aa: CASSYYTDSTEAFF

d_gene: TRBD2
abundance: few
j_gene: TRBJ2-1
v_gene: TRBV7-2
CDR3nt: TGTGCCAGCAGTCTTACAAGCGGGGGGGCCAGAAATGAGCAGTTCTTC
CDR3aa: CASSLTSGGARNEQFF

d_gene: -
abundance: few
j_gene: TRBJ2-7
v_gene: TRBV7-9
CDR3nt: TGTGCCAGCAGCTTCGGGGACGGGTACGAGCAGTACTTC
CDR3aa: CASSFGDGYEQYF

d_gene: TRBD1
abundance: -
j_gene: TRBJ1-1
v_gene: TRBV6-2/TRBV6-3
CDR3nt: TGTGCCAGCACCTGGAGACAGGGACAACTGAACACTGAAGCTTTCTTT
CDR3aa: CASTWRQGQLNTEAFF

d_gene: -
abundance: many
j_gene: TRBJ2-2
v_gene: TRBV7-2
CDR3nt: TGTGCCAGCAGCTTAGTGTCAGTCATCGCGAACACCGGGGAGCTGTTTTTT
CDR3aa: CASSLVSVIANTGELFF

d_gene: TRBD2
abundance: few
j_gene: TRBJ2-3
v_gene: TRBV4-1
CDR3nt: TGCGCCAGCGGACAAAGCGGGGGGGCCGGAGATACGCAGTATTTT
CDR3aa: CASGQSGGAGDTQYF

d_gene: -
abundance: few
j_gene: TRBJ1-6
v_gene: TRBV28
CDR3nt: TGTGCCAGCAGTACGCACAGGGTGACCTCACCCCTCCACTTT
CDR3aa: CASSTHRVTSPLHF

d_gene: TRBD2
abundance: few
j_gene: TRBJ2-3
v_gene: TRBV20-1
CDR3nt: TGCAGTGCAAAACTAGCGGGGGGACCCACAGATACGCAGTATTTT
CDR3aa: CSAKLAGGPTDTQYF

d_gene: -
abundance: -
j_gene: TRBJ1-1
v_gene: TRBV10-1
CDR3nt: TGCGCCAGCAGTGGAAGGGAGGAGGACACTGAAGCTTTCTTT
CDR3aa: CASSGREEDTEAFF

d_gene: TRBD1
abundance: few
j_gene: TRBJ1-4
v_gene: TRBV7-9
CDR3nt: TGTGCCAGCAGCTTACCCGTGGGACAGCCTAATGAAAAACTGTTTTTT
CDR3aa: CASSLPVGQPNEKLFF

d_gene: -
abundance: -
j_gene: TRBJ2-5
v_gene: TRBV29-1
CDR3nt: TGCAGCGTTGTAACAAGAGTGCAAGAGACCCAGTACTTC
CDR3aa: CSVVTRVQETQYF

d_gene: -
abundance: many
j_gene: TRBJ2-5
v_gene: TRBV7-9
CDR3nt: TGTGCCAGCAGCTTAGCGCGGGGTCCAGATCAAGAGACCCAGTACTTC
CDR3aa: CASSLARGPDQETQYF

d_gene: -
abundance: few
j_gene: TRBJ2-4
v_gene: TRBV6-8
CDR3nt: TGTGCCAGCAGTTACTCGGTGGGGGGGCCAAAAAACATTCAGTACTTC
CDR3aa: CASSYSVGGPKNIQYF

d_gene: TRBD1
abundance: many
j_gene: TRBJ2-5
v_gene: TRBV7-9
CDR3nt: TGTGCCAGCAGCTCGACAGGGGCGGGTGAGACCCAGTACTTC
CDR3aa: CASSSTGAGETQYF

d_gene: -
abundance: many
j_gene: TRBJ1-2
v_gene: TRBV28
CDR3nt: TGTGCCAGCAGTCCCAGCCGGCTTTTTTATGGCTACACCTTC
CDR3aa: CASSPSRLFYGYTF

d_gene: -
abundance: -
j_gene: TRBJ1-5
v_gene: TRBV27
CDR3nt: TGTGCCAGCAGTTTATTTGGGGGGGATGGTCAGCCCCAGCATTTT
CDR3aa: CASSLFGGDGQPQHF

d_gene: -
abundance: few
j_gene: TRBJ2-7
v_gene: TRBV12-3/TRBV12-4
CDR3nt: TGTGCCAGCAGTCAAACCGGACAGTTCTCCTACGAGCAGTACTTC
CDR3aa: CASSQTGQFSYEQYF

d_gene: TRBD1
abundance: few
j_gene: TRBJ2-2
v_gene: TRBV29-1
CDR3nt: TGCAGCGCGACAGGGGGGACGAACACCGGGGAGCTGTTTTTT
CDR3aa: CSATGGTNTGELFF

d_gene: -
abundance: few
j_gene: TRBJ1-2
v_gene: TRBV28
CDR3nt: TGTGCCAGCAGTTTATATCCCAATAACTATGGCTACACCTTC
CDR3aa: CASSLYPNNYGYTF

d_gene: TRBD1
abundance: few
j_gene: TRBJ1-1
v_gene: TRBV13
CDR3nt: TGTGCCAGCAGCTTAGGTTGGGACAGGGAGAACACTGAAGCTTTCTTT
CDR3aa: CASSLGWDRENTEAFF

d_gene: -
abundance: few
j_gene: TRBJ2-2
v_gene: TRBV5-6
CDR3nt: TGTGCCAGCAGCGAACTTCGGGGGACCGGGGAGCTGTTTTTT
CDR3aa: CASSELRGTGELFF

d_gene: TRBD2
abundance: -
j_gene: TRBJ2-3
v_gene: TRBV20-1
CDR3nt: TGCAGTGCTAGCCAGGAGGGGCTAGCGGGCGACCTATTCACAGATACGCAGTATTTT
CDR3aa: CSASQEGLAGDLFTDTQYF

d_gene: -
abundance: few
j_gene: TRBJ2-1
v_gene: TRBV6-5
CDR3nt: TGTGCCAGCAGTTACTCTGGCAGCCTAAACAATGAGCAGTTCTTC
CDR3aa: CASSYSGSLNNEQFF

d_gene: TRBD2
abundance: many
j_gene: TRBJ2-1
v_gene: TRBV27
CDR3nt: TGTGCCAGCAGCCTCCGGGCGGGGGTTTACAATGAGCAGTTCTTC
CDR3aa: CASSLRAGVYNEQFF

d_gene: -
abundance: few
j_gene: TRBJ1-2
v_gene: TRBV7-9
CDR3nt: TGTGCCAGCACCCCCCCGGGGGTACCTAACTATGGCTACACCTTC
CDR3aa: CASTPPGVPNYGYTF

d_gene: TRBD1
abundance: few
j_gene: TRBJ1-3
v_gene: TRBV15
CDR3nt: TGTGCCACCAGCAGACTACAGGGGACCGTTCGTGCAAACACCATATATTTT
CDR3aa: CATSRLQGTVRANTIYF

d_gene: -
abundance: many
j_gene: TRBJ2-7
v_gene: TRBV6-6
CDR3nt: TGTGCCAGCAGTACAGACAGGACCCACGAGCAGTACTTC
CDR3aa: CASSTDRTHEQYF

d_gene: -
abundance: -
j_gene: TRBJ2-3
v_gene: TRBV7-9
CDR3nt: TGTGCCAGCAGCCCCGGTCGGGTTCGGCGCACAGATACGCAGTATTTT
CDR3aa: CASSPGRVRRTDTQYF

d_gene: -
abundance: few
j_gene: TRBJ1-6
v_gene: TRBV20-1
CDR3nt: TGCAGTGCTAGAAAGGACAGCTCCTATAATTCACCCCTCCACTTT
CDR3aa: CSARKDSSYNSPLHF

d_gene: -
abundance: -
j_gene: TRBJ1-2
v_gene: TRBV10-3
CDR3nt: TGTGCCATCAAACCCGTCGGGCATTCTAACTATGGCTACACCTTC
CDR3aa: CAIKPVGHSNYGYTF

d_gene: -
abundance: -
j_gene: TRBJ1-5
v_gene: TRBV10-3
CDR3nt: TGTGCCATCAGTGAGTCGGGGACCTACCTCGAAGAGCCCCAGCATTTT
CDR3aa: CAISESGTYLEEPQHF

d_gene: -
abundance: few
j_gene: TRBJ2-6
v_gene: TRBV29-1
CDR3nt: TGCAGCGTTGCAGGGGCTGGGGCCAACGTCCTGACTTTC
CDR3aa: CSVAGAGANVLTF

d_gene: -
abundance: -
j_gene: TRBJ1-1
v_gene: TRBV7-9
CDR3nt: TGTGCCAGCAGCTTAGTGGCTACAGTGAACACTGAAGCTTTCTTT
CDR3aa: CASSLVATVNTEAFF

d_gene: -
abundance: -
j_gene: TRBJ2-5
v_gene: TRBV19
CDR3nt: TGTGCCAGTAGTGTTGGACAGAACCAAGAGACCCAGTACTTC
CDR3aa: CASSVGQNQETQYF

d_gene: -
abundance: -
j_gene: TRBJ1-6
v_gene: TRBV23-1
CDR3nt: TGCGCCAGCGTAACGGGGGGGGGTTCACCCCTCCACTTT
CDR3aa: CASVTGGGSPLHF

d_gene: TRBD2
abundance: -
j_gene: TRBJ2-3
v_gene: TRBV6-4
CDR3nt: TGTGCCAGCAGGGGCACCCGGGGGGGAGGGGTCGATACGCAGTATTTT
CDR3aa: CASRGTRGGGVDTQYF

d_gene: -
abundance: -
j_gene: TRBJ2-3
v_gene: TRBV4-1
CDR3nt: TGCGCCAGCAGCCAAGTAGTCAGGGAAAATACGCAGTATTTT
CDR3aa: CASSQVVRENTQYF

d_gene: -
abundance: -
j_gene: TRBJ1-2
v_gene: TRBV19
CDR3nt: TGTGCCAGTAGCCCTCTTGGGGGAGCTAACTATGGCTACACCTTC
CDR3aa: CASSPLGGANYGYTF

d_gene: -
abundance: -
j_gene: TRBJ2-1
v_gene: TRBV19
CDR3nt: TGTGCCAGTAGTGTGGGGATGGATGAGCAGTTCTTC
CDR3aa: CASSVGMDEQFF

d_gene: -
abundance: -
j_gene: TRBJ1-1
v_gene: TRBV20-1
CDR3nt: TGCAGTGCTAGAGTAGCGTCCTACTTAGGGTTCGAAGCTTTCTTT
CDR3aa: CSARVASYLGFEAFF

d_gene: TRBD2
abundance: -
j_gene: TRBJ2-1
v_gene: TRBV20-1
CDR3nt: TGCAGTGCTAGAGGTAGCGGGGGGTTCCTTTACAATGAGCAGTTCTTC
CDR3aa: CSARGSGGFLYNEQFF

d_gene: -
abundance: many
j_gene: TRBJ1-1
v_gene: TRBV7-6
CDR3nt: TGTGCCAGCAGCACCGGTCCGAACACTGAAGCTTTCTTT
CDR3aa: CASSTGPNTEAFF

d_gene: -
abundance: few
j_gene: TRBJ1-2
v_gene: TRBV29-1
CDR3nt: TGCAGCGTTGAAGGGTCCTGGGGGGCAGGTAGTGGCTACACCTTC
CDR3aa: CSVEGSWGAGSGYTF

d_gene: -
abundance: -
j_gene: TRBJ2-1
v_gene: TRBV6-4
CDR3nt: TGTGCCAGCAGTGAGATAGCCAATAATGAGCAGTTCTTC
CDR3aa: CASSEIANNEQFF

d_gene: -
abundance: few
j_gene: TRBJ2-5
v_gene: TRBV12-5
CDR3nt: TGTGCTAGTGGTTTGGGCGGGGGCGAGACCCAGTACTTC
CDR3aa: CASGLGGGETQYF

d_gene: -
abundance: few
j_gene: TRBJ2-7
v_gene: TRBV12-3/TRBV12-4
CDR3nt: TGTGCCAGCAGCCTGACGGGTTTCGGGGCCTACGAGCAGTACTTC
CDR3aa: CASSLTGFGAYEQYF